The source of this T cell receptor beta chain is a study of cytomegalovirus exposure and HLA in healthy donors. Study at large: Most donors, roughly 84% of more than 300 genotyped, fell in the Caucasian-associated ancestry cluster.

PCR amplification relied on 60 Vbeta primers (plus 13 Jbeta primers). The assay was immunoSEQ multiplex PCR, and TCRdb's table has in-frame clones only and misses some. The data hold 130,000 or so clones, with around 73% observed a single time. The V segment lost 7 bases and the J segment 4 bases; nucleotides outside the gene matches: 6. Germline CDR1 reads MNHNY; CDR2 reads SVGAGI (reference sequence). The CDR3 is made up of 14 amino acids. Concerning this clone itself: As yet, its antigen is unknown.

Findings and limits, study-wide: A later analysis reportedly found fewer N-insertions in an Asian-associated ancestry cluster than the approximately 670-donor mean. Presence/absence analyses assumed roughly uniform sequencing depth across donors. Within an earlier analysis, most TCR beta V segments proved productive either about 87% or about 30% of the time.

The sequenced sample consisted of PBMCs. The J gene is TRBJ1-2, the V gene TRBV6-6; 10 bases are a match to TRBD1. This clonotype was sampled from a man aged 45-60 years in good health and CMV-seronegative. CDR3 in amino acids: CASKETGGGYGYTF. The CDR3 DNA reads TGTGCCAGCAAAGAGACAGGGGGCGGCTATGGCTACACCTTC.